This T cell receptor beta chain was observed in a study of cytomegalovirus exposure and HLA in healthy donors. Germline V gene lookup returns CDR1 SNHLY and CDR2 FYNNEI. The CDR3 is made up of 15 amino acids. The ends were cut back, 1 base at V and 3 bases at J, with 10 bases in the middle. The PCR had 60 Vbeta and 13 Jbeta primers. Clones were sequenced by immunoSEQ multiplex PCR, and TCRdb holds only the in-frame ones, with some missing. The table records around 190,000 clones, around 82% of them present only once. Comments on this clone: Other nucleotide sequences from this sample produce the same CDR3.

The genes are TRBV2 and TRBJ2-1; TRBD1 might be the D (6 bases). Material for sequencing was PBMCs. This sequence was found in a man aged 35-49 years in good health and CMV-seropositive. The CDR3 coding sequence is TGTGCCAGCAGTGAAGTAAGGGGGAACTACAATGAGCAGTTCTTC. As protein: CASSEVRGNYNEQFF.